The sequence of this TCR beta chain was determined in a study of blood T cell repertoires in COVID-19. About the research overall: From the United States, Italy and Spain came samples of acute and convalescent COVID-19. PBMCs, B-cell-depleted T cells, or T cells provided the cDNA or gDNA that made up the material.

In this sample, this clone turned up a few times. Methods used by the authors: It was from reference gene primer amplification that nucleated cell counts were estimated. The data were produced by immunoSEQ multiplex PCR, yet TCRdb's version contains in-frame clones alone and is incomplete. That table is the source of V, J and clone size, and D and trimming were worked out from the DNA. Of roughly 92,000 clones listed, over 75% are singletons. Sequencing was carried out using peripheral blood. The clonotype comes from a human donor with acute or convalescent COVID-19. The donor label of this sample is uncertain.

The CDR3 region is CASSQDWTRGNYEQYF. The CDR3 DNA sequence: TGTGCCAGCAGCCAAGATTGGACCCGGGGTAACTACGAGCAGTACTTC. The rearrangement uses TRBV4-2 and TRBJ2-7; D is perhaps TRBD2 (5 bases). The CDR3 length is 16 residues. The V end lost 0 bases, the J end lost 3 bases, and 15 bases lay between the germline ends. The germline gives CDR1 LGHNA, CDR2 YNFKEQ.